The TCR beta chain described here comes from a study of T cells in Graves' hyperthyroidism and ophthalmopathy. The TCR beta CDR3 regions underwent amplification using RNA transcripts as the source. The study used the HTBI primer set for a first-round RT-PCR of the TCR CDR3. TCRdb reprocessed the multiplex PCR reads with MiXCR, giving one entry per CDR3 protein. The sample includes 600,000 to 800,000 distinct CDR3 sequences, over 35% of them seen just once. A patient was excluded if there was uncontrolled infection, other autoimmune disease, pregnancy or lactation. The CDR3 is 15 residues long. CDR1 and CDR2 (germline): ENHRY, SYGVKD. V was clipped by 10 bases and J by 7 bases; unmatched bases: 16.

The chain joins TRBV10-3 to TRBJ1-5, with 7 bases lining up with TRBD1. Sequencing was done on a sample of blood. This receptor was taken from a woman aged 40 to 49 with Graves' hyperthyroidism. CDR3 in DNA: TGTGCCAGCTCATTGTTAGGGGGCCAGGGCCAGCCCCAGCATTTT. As protein: CASSLLGGQGQPQHF.